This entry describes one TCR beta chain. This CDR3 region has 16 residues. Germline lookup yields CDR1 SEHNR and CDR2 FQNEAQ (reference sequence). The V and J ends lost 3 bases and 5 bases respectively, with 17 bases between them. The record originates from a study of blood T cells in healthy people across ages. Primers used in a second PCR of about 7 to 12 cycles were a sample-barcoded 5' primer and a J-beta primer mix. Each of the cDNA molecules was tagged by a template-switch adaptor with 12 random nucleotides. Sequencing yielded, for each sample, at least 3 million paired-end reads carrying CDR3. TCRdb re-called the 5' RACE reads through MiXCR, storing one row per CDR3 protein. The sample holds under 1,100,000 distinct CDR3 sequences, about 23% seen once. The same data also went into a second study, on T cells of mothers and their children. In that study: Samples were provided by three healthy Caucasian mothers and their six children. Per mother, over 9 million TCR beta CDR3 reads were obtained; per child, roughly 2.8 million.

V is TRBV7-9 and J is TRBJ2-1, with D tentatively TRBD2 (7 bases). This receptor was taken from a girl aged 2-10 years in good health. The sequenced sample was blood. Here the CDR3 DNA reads TGTGCCAGCAGCTTGGGGGGGGCTAGCGGAGACAATGAGCAGTTCTTC. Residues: CASSLGGASGDNEQFF.